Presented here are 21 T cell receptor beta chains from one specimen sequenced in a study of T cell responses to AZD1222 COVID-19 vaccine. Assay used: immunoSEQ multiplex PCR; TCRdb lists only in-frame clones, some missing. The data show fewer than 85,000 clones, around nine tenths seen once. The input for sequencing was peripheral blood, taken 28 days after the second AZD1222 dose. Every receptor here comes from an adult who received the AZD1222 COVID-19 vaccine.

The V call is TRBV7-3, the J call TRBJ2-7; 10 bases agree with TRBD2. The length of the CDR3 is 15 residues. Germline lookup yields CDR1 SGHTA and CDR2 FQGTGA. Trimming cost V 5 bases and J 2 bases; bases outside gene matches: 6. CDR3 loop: CASSKTGTSAYEQYF. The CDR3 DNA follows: TGTGCCAGCAGCAAAACCGGGACTAGCGCCTACGAGCAGTACTTC. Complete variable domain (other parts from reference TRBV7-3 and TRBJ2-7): GAGVSQTPSNKVTEKGKYVELRCDPISGHTALYWYRQSLGQGPEFLIYFQGTGAADDSGLPNDRFFAVRPEGSVSTLKIQRTERGDSAVYLCASSKTGTSAYEQYFGPGTRLTVT.

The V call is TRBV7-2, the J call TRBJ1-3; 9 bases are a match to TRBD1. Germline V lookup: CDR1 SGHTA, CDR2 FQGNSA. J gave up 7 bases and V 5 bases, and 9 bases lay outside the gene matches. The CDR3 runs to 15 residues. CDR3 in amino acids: CASSPGQGYRNTIYF. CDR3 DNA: TGTGCCAGCAGCCCAGGACAGGGGTATCGCAACACCATATATTTT.

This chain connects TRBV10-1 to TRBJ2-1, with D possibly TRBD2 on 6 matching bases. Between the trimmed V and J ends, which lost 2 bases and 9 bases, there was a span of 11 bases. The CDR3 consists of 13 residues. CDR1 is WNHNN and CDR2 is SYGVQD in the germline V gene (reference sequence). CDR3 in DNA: TGCGCCAGCAGTGAGGGCGGAGGGCGTGAGCAGTTCTTC. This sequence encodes CASSEGGGREQFF.

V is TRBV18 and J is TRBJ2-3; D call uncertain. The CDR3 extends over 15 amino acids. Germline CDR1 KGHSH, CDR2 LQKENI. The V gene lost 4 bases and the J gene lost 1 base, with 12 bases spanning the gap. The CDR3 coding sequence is TGTGCCAGCTCACTCGGGCAGCGAGGCACAGATACGCAGTATTTT. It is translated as CASSLGQRGTDTQYF.

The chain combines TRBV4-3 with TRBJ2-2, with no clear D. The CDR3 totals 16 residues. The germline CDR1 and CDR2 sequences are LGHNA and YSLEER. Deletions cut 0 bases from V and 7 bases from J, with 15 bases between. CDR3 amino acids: CASSQDRRNGGGELFF. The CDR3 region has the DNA TGCGCCAGCAGCCAAGATAGGAGAAATGGCGGCGGGGAGCTGTTTTTT.

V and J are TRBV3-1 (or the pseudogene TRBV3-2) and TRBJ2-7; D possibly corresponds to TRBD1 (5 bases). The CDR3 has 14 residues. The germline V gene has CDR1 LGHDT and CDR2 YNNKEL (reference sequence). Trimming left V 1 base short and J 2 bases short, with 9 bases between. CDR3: CASSQVQGAYEQYF. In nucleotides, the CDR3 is TGTGCCAGCAGCCAAGTTCAGGGTGCCTACGAGCAGTACTTC.

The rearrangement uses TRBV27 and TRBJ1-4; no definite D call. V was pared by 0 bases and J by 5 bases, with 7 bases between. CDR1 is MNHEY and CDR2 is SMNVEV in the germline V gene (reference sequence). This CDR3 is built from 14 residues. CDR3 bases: TGTGCCAGCAGTTTATCTCGAATCAATGAAAAACTGTTTTTT. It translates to CASSLSRINEKLFF.

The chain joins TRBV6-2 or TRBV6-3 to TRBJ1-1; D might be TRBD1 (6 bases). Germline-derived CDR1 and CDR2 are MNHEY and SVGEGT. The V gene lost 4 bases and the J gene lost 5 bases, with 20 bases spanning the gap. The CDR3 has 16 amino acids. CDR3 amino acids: CASSFQQGRVRTEAFF. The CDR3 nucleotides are TGTGCCAGCAGTTTCCAACAGGGACGGGTCAGAACTGAAGCTTTCTTT.

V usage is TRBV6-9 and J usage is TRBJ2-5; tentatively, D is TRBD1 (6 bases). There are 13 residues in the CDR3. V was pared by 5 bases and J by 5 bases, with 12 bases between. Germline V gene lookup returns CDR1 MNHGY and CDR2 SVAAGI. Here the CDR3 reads CASSPNQGETQYF. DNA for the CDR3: TGTGCCAGCAGTCCCAACCAGGGGGAGACCCAGTACTTC.

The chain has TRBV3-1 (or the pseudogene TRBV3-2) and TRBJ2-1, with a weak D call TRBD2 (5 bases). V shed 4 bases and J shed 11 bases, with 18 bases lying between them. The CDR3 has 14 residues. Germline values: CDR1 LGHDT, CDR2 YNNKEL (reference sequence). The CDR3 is CASSPGLGPDKQFF. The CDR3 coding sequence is TGTGCCAGCAGCCCCGGACTCGGCCCCGATAAGCAGTTCTTC.

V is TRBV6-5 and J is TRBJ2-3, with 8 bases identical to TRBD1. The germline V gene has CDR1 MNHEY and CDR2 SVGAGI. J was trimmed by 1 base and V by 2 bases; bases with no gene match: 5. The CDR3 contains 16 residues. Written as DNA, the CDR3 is TGTGCCAGCAGTTACGCCGGACAGGGTGGCACAGATACGCAGTATTTT. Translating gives CASSYAGQGGTDTQYF.

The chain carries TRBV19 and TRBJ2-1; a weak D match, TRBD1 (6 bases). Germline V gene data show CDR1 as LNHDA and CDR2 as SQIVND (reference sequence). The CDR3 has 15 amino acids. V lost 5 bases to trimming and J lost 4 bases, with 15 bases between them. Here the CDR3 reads CASSPDRRPYNEQFF. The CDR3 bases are TGTGCCAGTAGTCCTGACAGGCGGCCGTACAATGAGCAGTTCTTC.

The CDR3 bases are TGTGCCAGCAGCGCGGGACAGGGAACTGAAGCTTTCTTT. Protein sequence: CASSAGQGTEAFF. V gene TRBV9 combines with J gene TRBJ1-1; 9 bases match TRBD1. Looked up from germline, CDR1 is SGDLS and CDR2 is YYNGEE. Germline trimming cut 3 bases from V and 5 bases from J; bases unmatched to any gene: 2. The CDR3 is made up of 13 amino acids.

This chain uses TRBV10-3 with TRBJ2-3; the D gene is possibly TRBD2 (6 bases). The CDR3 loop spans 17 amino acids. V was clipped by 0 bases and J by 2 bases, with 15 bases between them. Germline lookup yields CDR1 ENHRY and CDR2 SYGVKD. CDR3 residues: CAISESAGLGNTDTQYF. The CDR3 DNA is TGTGCCATCAGTGAGTCGGCGGGGCTGGGCAACACAGATACGCAGTATTTT.

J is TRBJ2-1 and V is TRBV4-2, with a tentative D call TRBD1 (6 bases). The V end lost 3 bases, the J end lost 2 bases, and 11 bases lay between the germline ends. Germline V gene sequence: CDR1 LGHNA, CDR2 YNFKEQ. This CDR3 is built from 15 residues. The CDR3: CASSHGDMAYNEQFF. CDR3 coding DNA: TGTGCCAGCAGCCACGGGGACATGGCCTACAATGAGCAGTTCTTC.

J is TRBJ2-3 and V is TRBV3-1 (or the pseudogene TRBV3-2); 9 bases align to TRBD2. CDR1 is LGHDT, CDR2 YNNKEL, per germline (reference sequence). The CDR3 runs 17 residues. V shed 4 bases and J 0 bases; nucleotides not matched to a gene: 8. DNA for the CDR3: TGTGCCAGCAGCCCCCGGACTAGCGCTCTCAGCACAGATACGCAGTATTTT. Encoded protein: CASSPRTSALSTDTQYF.

The CDR3 spells CASSGRTGNEQYF. CDR3 coding DNA: TGTGCCAGTAGTGGGCGGACAGGCAACGAGCAGTACTTC. The chain recombines TRBV19 with TRBJ2-7, with TRBD1 identical over 7 bases. The CDR3 extends over 13 amino acids. Unmatched junction bases numbered 6, after V lost 5 bases and J lost 5 bases. Looked up from germline, CDR1 is LNHDA and CDR2 is SQIVND (reference sequence).

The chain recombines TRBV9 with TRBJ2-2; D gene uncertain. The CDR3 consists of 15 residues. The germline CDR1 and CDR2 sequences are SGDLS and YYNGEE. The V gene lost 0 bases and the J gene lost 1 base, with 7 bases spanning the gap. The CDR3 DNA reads TGTGCCAGCAGCGTAGAGGTTTTGAACACCGGGGAGCTGTTTTTT. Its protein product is CASSVEVLNTGELFF. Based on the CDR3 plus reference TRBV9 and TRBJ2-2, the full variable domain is DSGVTQTPKHLITATGQRVTLRCSPRSGDLSVYWYQQSLDQGLQFLIQYYNGEERAKGNILERFSAQQFPDLHSELNLSSLELGDSALYFCASSVEVLNTGELFFGEGSRLTVL.

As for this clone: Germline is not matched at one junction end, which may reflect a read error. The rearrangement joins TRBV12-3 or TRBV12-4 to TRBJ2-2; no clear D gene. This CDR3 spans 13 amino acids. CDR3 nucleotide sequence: TGTGCCAGCACTTTACTGGTCGGCGGGGAGCTGTTTTTT. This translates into CASTLLVGGELFF.

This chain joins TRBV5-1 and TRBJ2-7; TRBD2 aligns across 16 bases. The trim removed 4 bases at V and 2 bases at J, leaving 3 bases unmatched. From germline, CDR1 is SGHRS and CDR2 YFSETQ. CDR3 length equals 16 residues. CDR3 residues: CASSIGTSGRAYEQYF. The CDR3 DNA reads TGCGCCAGCAGCATCGGGACTAGCGGGAGGGCCTACGAGCAGTACTTC.

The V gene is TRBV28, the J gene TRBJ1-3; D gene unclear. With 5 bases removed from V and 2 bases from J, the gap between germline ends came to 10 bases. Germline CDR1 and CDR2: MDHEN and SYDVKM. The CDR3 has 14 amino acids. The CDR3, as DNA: TGTGCCAGCAGTCCCCCCGGCCCTGGAAACACCATATATTTT. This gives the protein CASSPPGPGNTIYF. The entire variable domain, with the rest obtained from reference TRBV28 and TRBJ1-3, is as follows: DVKVTQSSRYLVKRTGEKVFLECVQDMDHENMFWYRQDPGLGLRLIYFSYDVKMKEKGDIPEGYSVSREKKERFSLILESASTNQTSMYLCASSPPGPGNTIYFGEGSWLTVV.